The T cell receptor beta chain under discussion was sequenced for a study of T cell repertoires in cytomegalovirus infection. With regard to this clonotype: What it recognizes is unknown.

Deletions cut 2 bases from V and 5 bases from J, with 15 bases between. Germline V gives CDR1 SNHLY, CDR2 FYNNEI. This CDR3 has 15 amino acids. TCRdb recomputed calls from the reads with MiXCR, one row per CDR3 protein. The sample lists about 140,000 distinct CDR3 sequences, about 32% occurring once. The material was CD8+ T cells from cultured PBMCs, obtained from culture after CMV antigen stimulation. This sequence joins TRBV2 and TRBJ2-5, with TRBD2 as a possible D gene (5 bases). This sequence was found in a human donor in good health (CMV status not recorded). Some clones in this sample may be carry-over from other donors' samples. The CDR3: CASSEYLGIGETQYF. The CDR3, as DNA: TGTGCCAGCAGTGAATATCTCGGGATAGGGGAGACCCAGTACTTC.